This T cell receptor beta chain is from a study of human T cells and chemical hapten exposure. Study context: Alopecia areata, totalis or universalis affected patients, mainly female.

Germline V CDR1 and CDR2: SGHTA, FQGNSA. CDR3 length equals 14 residues. The V segment lost 3 bases and the J segment 5 bases; nucleotides outside the gene matches: 6. Time point defined: pre-sensitization, week 0. Treatment in this sample: therapeutic diphenylcyclopropenone sensitization with weekly scalp DPC. TCRdb re-analysed the RACE reads in MiXCR, keeping a single row per CDR3 protein. The profile shows some 250,000 distinct CDR3 sequences, 7.5% to 8% of them singletons. The sample here was whole blood, taken in connection with sensitization to the hapten diphenylcyclopropenone (DPC). This chain connects TRBV7-2 to TRBJ1-1; 7 bases map to TRBD1. The receptor's source is a man between 18 and 29 years old with alopecia areata. Some clones in this sample may be carry-over from other donors' samples. The CDR3 nucleotides read TGTGCCAGCAGCTTTGAAGGGGGCGAAACTGAAGCTTTCTTT. This encodes CASSFEGGETEAFF. Filled out from reference TRBV7-2 and TRBJ1-1, the complete variable domain reads GAGVSQSPSNKVTEKGKDVELRCDPISGHTALYWYRQSLGQGLEFLIYFQGNSAPDKSGLPSDRFSAERTGGSVSTLTIQRTQQEDSAVYLCASSFEGGETEAFFGQGTRLTVV.